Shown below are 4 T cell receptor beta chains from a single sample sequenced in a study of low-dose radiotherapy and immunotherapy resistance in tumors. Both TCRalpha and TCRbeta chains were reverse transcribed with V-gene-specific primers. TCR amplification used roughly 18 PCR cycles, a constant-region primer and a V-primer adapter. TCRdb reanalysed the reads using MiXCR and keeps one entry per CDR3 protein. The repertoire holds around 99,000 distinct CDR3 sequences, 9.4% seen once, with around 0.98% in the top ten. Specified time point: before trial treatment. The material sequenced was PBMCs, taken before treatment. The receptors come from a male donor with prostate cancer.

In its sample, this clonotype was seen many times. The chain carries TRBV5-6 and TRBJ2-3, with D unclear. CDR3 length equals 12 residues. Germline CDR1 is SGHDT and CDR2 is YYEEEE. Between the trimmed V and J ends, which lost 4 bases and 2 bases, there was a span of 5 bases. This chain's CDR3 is CASSRHTDTQYF. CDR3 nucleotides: TGTGCCAGCAGCCGTCACACAGATACGCAGTATTTT.

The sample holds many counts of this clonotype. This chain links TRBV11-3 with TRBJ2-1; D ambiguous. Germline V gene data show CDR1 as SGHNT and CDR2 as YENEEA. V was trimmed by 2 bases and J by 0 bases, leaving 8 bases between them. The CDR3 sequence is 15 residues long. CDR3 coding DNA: TGTGCCAGCAGCTTAACGGTGAGCTCCTACAATGAGCAGTTCTTC. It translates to CASSLTVSSYNEQFF.

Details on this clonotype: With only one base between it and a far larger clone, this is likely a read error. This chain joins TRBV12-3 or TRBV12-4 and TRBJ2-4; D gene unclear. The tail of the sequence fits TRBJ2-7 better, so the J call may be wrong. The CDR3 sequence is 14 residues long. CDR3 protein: CASSPNISSYEQYF. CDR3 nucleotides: TGTGCCAGCAGTCCCAACATCAGCTCCTACGAGCAGTACTTC.

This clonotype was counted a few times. The CDR3: CASSLGAGGNYGYTF. CDR3 DNA: TGTGCCAGCAGTTTGGGTGCAGGGGGAAACTATGGCTACACCTTC. The chain has TRBV27 and TRBJ1-2; 7 bases are a match to TRBD1. CDR1 and CDR2 from the germline V gene are MNHEY and SMNVEV (reference sequence). Trimming cost V 3 bases and J 2 bases; bases outside gene matches: 6. This CDR3 region has 15 residues.